Listed here is a single TCR beta chain. Its specificity is not known. The data derive from a study of T cell responses to AZD1222 COVID-19 vaccine. Notes on the study in general: Clonal diversity may have been underestimated in mostly white British donors. Baseline seropositivity occurred in only a handful of AZD1222 recipients.

Germline V CDR1 and CDR2: SGHAT, FQNNGV. The CDR3 length is 15 residues. V lost 0 bases, J lost 4 bases, and 9 bases lay in between. Combined were second doses at about 4 or about 12 weeks. Sequencing was performed with immunoSEQ multiplex PCR; in TCRdb, only in-frame clones are kept and a portion is missing. This sample yields 95,000 to 150,000 clones, of which approximately 85% are seen a single time; almost 4.5% belongs to the top ten. The source material was peripheral blood, sampled 28 days after the second AZD1222 dose. V and J are TRBV11-2 and TRBJ2-2; D remains unclear. This receptor was identified in an adult who received the AZD1222 COVID-19 vaccine. CDR3 in DNA: TGTGCCAGCAGCTTAGATGGGGTGGGCACCGGGGAGCTGTTTTTT. It yields the protein CASSLDGVGTGELFF. Full variable domain (outside the CDR3, taken from reference TRBV11-2 and TRBJ2-2): EAGVAQSPRYKIIEKRQSVAFWCNPISGHATLYWYQQILGQGPKLLIQFQNNGVVDDSQLPKDRFSAERLKGVDSTLKIQPAKLEDSAVYLCASSLDGVGTGELFFGEGSRLTVL.